The 25 T cell receptor beta chains reported below all come from one sample, sequenced in a study of T cells in Graves' hyperthyroidism and ophthalmopathy. Amplification of TCR beta CDR3 regions used RNA as the template. The HTBI primer set served for first-round RT-PCR of the TCR CDR3. Via MiXCR, TCRdb re-called the multiplex PCR reads, giving one row per CDR3 protein. The repertoire holds 640,000 or so distinct CDR3 sequences, 14% seen once, with 7% to 9% in the top ten. Material for sequencing was blood. These receptors came from a woman aged 18-30 years with Graves' ophthalmopathy.

There are many counts of this clonotype. V is TRBV13 and J is TRBJ1-2; D is ambiguous. Germline values: CDR1 PRHDT, CDR2 FYEKMQ (reference sequence). Trimming took 0 bases from V and 6 from J, leaving 11 bases between them. The CDR3 is made up of 14 amino acids. The CDR3 here is CASSLGDGLNGYTF. Written as DNA, the CDR3 is TGTGCCAGCAGCTTAGGGGACGGACTAAATGGCTACACCTTC. Full variable domain (outside the CDR3, taken from reference TRBV13 and TRBJ1-2): AAGVIQSPRHLIKEKRETATLKCYPIPRHDTVYWYQQGPGQDPQFLISFYEKMQSDKGSIPDRFSAQQFSDYHSELNMSSLELGDSALYFCASSLGDGLNGYTFGSGTRLTVV.

This clonotype was recorded many times. The rearrangement uses TRBV27 and TRBJ2-3; no clear D. CDR1 is MNHEY, CDR2 SMNVEV, per germline (reference sequence). V lost 4 bases and J 2 bases, leaving 7 bases between the germline ends. CDR3 length: 13 residues. CDR3 coding DNA: TGTGCCAGCAGTTCACCCCTCACAGATACGCAGTATTTT. Residues: CASSSPLTDTQYF.

Only a few counts were recorded for this clonotype. This chain links TRBV19 with TRBJ2-1; weak D call: TRBD2 (5 bases). The CDR3 spans 16 residues. CDR1 LNHDA and CDR2 SQIVND come from the germline V gene (reference sequence). Trimming pared 10 bases from V and 2 bases from J, leaving 21 bases between. Written as DNA, the CDR3 is TGTGCCACTTTGGCGGACTTCTCCTACACCTACAATGAGCAGTTCTTC. Residues: CATLADFSYTYNEQFF. The full variable domain, in which reference TRBV19 and TRBJ2-1 provide the parts outside the CDR3, is DGGITQSPKYLFRKEGQNVTLSCEQNLNHDAMYWYRQDPGQGLRLIYYSQIVNDFQKGDIAEGYSVSREKKESFPLTVTSAQKNPTAFYLCATLADFSYTYNEQFFGPGTRLTVL.

There are many counts of this clonotype. The V and J genes are TRBV12-3 or TRBV12-4 and TRBJ2-4; no firm D call. This CDR3 spans 17 amino acids. V was trimmed by 2 bases and J by 0 bases, leaving 14 bases between them. The CDR3 is CASSLLWAGQAKNIQYF. CDR3 in DNA: TGTGCCAGCAGTTTACTCTGGGCAGGTCAAGCCAAAAACATTCAGTACTTC.

In its sample, this clonotype was seen a few times. The chain combines TRBV25-1 with TRBJ2-7, with D perhaps matching TRBD2 (6 bases). CDR1 is MGHDK and CDR2 is SYGVNS in the germline V gene. The germline V and J ends were trimmed by 4 bases and 0 bases, with 10 bases remaining between them. The CDR3 is made up of 14 amino acids. CDR3 bases: TGTGCCAGCAGTGTTAGCGGTTTCTCCTACGAGCAGTACTTC. Translating gives CASSVSGFSYEQYF.

This clonotype showed up many times. At one end the junction does not follow the germline gene, possibly because of a read error. The chain is built from TRBV7-7 and TRBJ2-7; tentative D call: TRBD2 (6 bases). CDR1 and CDR2 from the germline V gene are SSHAT and FNYEAQ (reference sequence). This CDR3 region has 13 residues. In DNA form, the CDR3 reads TGTGCTAGCAGCTTAGCGGAGGGCTACGAGCAGTACTTC. Translated, it gives CASSLAEGYEQYF.

The chain joins TRBV11-3 to TRBJ2-7; 8 bases fit TRBD2. Germline V gives CDR1 SGHNT, CDR2 YENEEA. The CDR3 spans 15 residues. With V trimmed by 2 bases and J by 3 bases, 6 bases remained unmatched. CDR3 region: CASSLSGTRNYEQYF. The CDR3 region has the DNA TGTGCCAGCAGCTTATCCGGGACTAGGAACTACGAGCAGTACTTC. Combining the CDR3 with reference TRBV11-3 and TRBJ2-7 gives the whole variable domain EAGVVQSPRYKIIEKKQPVAFWCNPISGHNTLYWYLQNLGQGPELLIRYENEEAVDDSQLPKDRFSAERLKGVDSTLKIQPAELGDSAVYLCASSLSGTRNYEQYFGPGTRLTVT.

This clonotype was seen at least ten times. J is TRBJ1-1 and V is TRBV20-1; 7 bases fit TRBD1. Unmatched junction bases numbered 13, after V lost 6 bases and J lost 6 bases. The CDR3 spans 14 residues. The germline V gene encodes CDR1 DFQATT and CDR2 SNEGSKA (reference sequence). The DNA for the CDR3 is TGCAGTGCCCTCGTCAGGGGGAAACTCCCTGAAGCTTTCTTT. It yields the protein CSALVRGKLPEAFF.

This clonotype was seen at least ten times. The gene calls are TRBV15 and TRBJ2-1; D is uncertain. CDR3 length: 12 amino acids. The germline V gene encodes CDR1 LNHNV and CDR2 YYDKDF (reference sequence). V was shortened by 1 base and J by 10 bases, with 8 bases between the two germline ends. CDR3 DNA: TGTGCCACCAGCAGAGTTGGTCGGGAGCAGTTCTTC. Its protein product is CATSRVGREQFF.

There are many counts of this clonotype. The rearrangement links TRBV12-5 to TRBJ2-3; a possible D gene is TRBD1 (6 bases). Germline V gives CDR1 LGHNT, CDR2 FRNRAP. The V gene lost 1 base and the J gene lost 2 bases, with 13 bases spanning the gap. This CDR3 spans 16 amino acids. CDR3 bases: TGTGCTAGTGGTTTGGGCCGGGACACATACACAGATACGCAGTATTTT. Residues: CASGLGRDTYTDTQYF.

This clonotype came up many times. V is TRBV5-6 and J is TRBJ1-4; D call uncertain. The CDR3 is 12 amino acids. V was trimmed by 4 bases and J by 7 bases, leaving 8 bases between them. The germline V gene encodes CDR1 SGHDT and CDR2 YYEEEE. As DNA, the CDR3 is TGTGCCAGCAGCCCGGGAGGTGAAAAACTGTTTTTT. As protein: CASSPGGEKLFF.

The sample holds many counts of this clonotype. This chain connects TRBV2 to TRBJ1-4; TRBD1 agrees at 7 bases. The V and J ends lost 6 bases and 4 bases, in that order; junction bases with no gene match: 5. Germline CDR1 SNHLY, CDR2 FYNNEI. The CDR3 sequence is 14 residues long. The CDR3 DNA follows: TGTGCCAGCAGCTTACGGGACAGTAATGAAAAACTGTTTTTT. Amino acids: CASSLRDSNEKLFF.

The sample holds many counts of this clonotype. V usage is TRBV6-2 or TRBV6-3 and J usage is TRBJ2-7, with 9 bases that match TRBD2. The CDR3 covers 14 residues. J was trimmed by 3 bases and V by 2 bases; bases with no gene match: 2. Germline values: CDR1 MNHEY, CDR2 SVGEGT. The CDR3 sequence: CASSYGGRVYEQYF. In DNA, the CDR3 is TGTGCCAGCAGTTACGGCGGGAGGGTCTACGAGCAGTACTTC.

The J gene is TRBJ1-6, the V gene TRBV20-1; 7 bases fit TRBD1. The J segment lost 5 bases and the V segment lost 1 base, leaving 8 bases of the junction unmatched. Germline V lookup: CDR1 DFQATT, CDR2 SNEGSKA (reference sequence). This CDR3 is built from 16 residues. Here the CDR3 DNA reads TGCAGTGCTAGAGCTAAGGGGGCGCGGGATAATTCACCCCTCCACTTT. It is translated as CSARAKGARDNSPLHF.

The chain couples TRBV7-8 to TRBJ2-3; tentatively, D is TRBD2 (7 bases). Trimming removed 5 bases from V and 10 bases from J, with 22 bases in between. Germline V gene data show CDR1 as SGHVS and CDR2 as FQNEAQ. The CDR3 consists of 15 residues. The DNA of the CDR3 is TGTGCCAGCAGCCCGCCGGGACTACGGTCAGGGGCGCAGTATTTT. It yields the protein CASSPPGLRSGAQYF.

This clonotype occurred many times. The chain uses TRBV6-1 and TRBJ2-1; 8 bases are a match to TRBD2. This CDR3 has 16 amino acids. The germline V gene encodes CDR1 MNHNS and CDR2 SASEGT. The V and J ends lost 5 bases and 0 bases, in that order; junction bases with no gene match: 6. The CDR3 loop is CASSPRSGSSYNEQFF. The CDR3 region has the DNA TGTGCCAGCAGTCCTCGAAGCGGGAGCTCCTACAATGAGCAGTTCTTC.

This clonotype has just a few counts. The chain combines TRBV5-1 with TRBJ1-2, with TRBD1 matching over 8 bases. Unmatched junction bases numbered 5, after V lost 3 bases and J lost 7 bases. Germline lookup yields CDR1 SGHRS and CDR2 YFSETQ. CDR3 length equals 13 residues. The CDR3 region has the DNA TGCGCCAGCAGCTGGCGGACAGGGTCTGGCTACACCTTC. It translates to CASSWRTGSGYTF.

The table lists this clonotype with a few counts. The chain couples TRBV5-1 to TRBJ2-5; D is possibly TRBD2 (5 bases). This CDR3 is 14 amino acids long. V shed 6 bases and J shed 5 bases, with 17 bases lying between them. The germline V gene encodes CDR1 SGHRS and CDR2 YFSETQ. The CDR3 loop is CASTLFGRRETQYF. The CDR3 DNA reads TGCGCCAGCACCCTTTTTGGGAGAAGGGAGACCCAGTACTTC. Full variable domain (outside the CDR3, taken from reference TRBV5-1 and TRBJ2-5): KAGVTQTPRYLIKTRGQQVTLSCSPISGHRSVSWYQQTPGQGLQFLFEYFSETQRNKGNFPGRFSGRQFSNSRSEMNVSTLELGDSALYLCASTLFGRRETQYFGPGTRLLVL.

A few counts support this clonotype. A much bigger clone sits one base away, suggesting this may be a read error. This chain connects TRBV11-2 to TRBJ2-7, with TRBD1 as a possible D gene (5 bases). From germline, CDR1 is SGHAT and CDR2 FQNNGV. The CDR3 is 16 amino acids. V lost 3 bases to trimming and J lost 5 bases, with 20 bases between them. The CDR3 sequence is CASSFRGRVPTDEQYF. In DNA, the CDR3 is TGTGCCAGCAGCTTTAGGGGTCGGGTCCCGACCGACGAGCAGTACTTC.

This clonotype was seen at least ten times. The chain has TRBV11-2 and TRBJ2-3, with 14 bases that match TRBD2. V was pared by 1 base and J by 6 bases, with 6 bases of the junction left unmatched. The CDR3 totals 17 residues. The V gene's germline CDR1 is SGHAT and CDR2 FQNNGV. This CDR3 reads CASSLVGTSGRMDTQYF. Written as DNA, the CDR3 is TGTGCCAGCAGCTTAGTGGGGACTAGCGGGAGAATGGATACGCAGTATTTT.

The rearrangement joins TRBV30 to TRBJ1-2; 8 nucleotides line up with TRBD1. The CDR3 runs to 10 residues. The V and J ends lost 3 bases and 10 bases, in that order; junction bases with no gene match: 1. Germline V gene sequence: CDR1 GTSNPN, CDR2 SVGIG (reference sequence). The CDR3 DNA sequence: TGTGCCTGGAGGGGACAGGCCTACACCTTC. Translation gives CAWRGQAYTF.

Many counts were recorded for this clonotype. This sequence joins TRBV27 and TRBJ1-1, with 7 bases lining up with TRBD1. Germline CDR1 MNHEY, CDR2 SMNVEV (reference sequence). V trimming: 5 bases; J trimming: 5 bases; junction bases outside the gene matches: 8. CDR3 length: 14 residues. The CDR3 loop reads CASSLLTGRTEAFF. In DNA form, the CDR3 reads TGTGCCAGCAGTCTCCTGACAGGGAGGACTGAAGCTTTCTTT.

This clonotype was detected only a few times. The V and J genes are TRBV29-1 and TRBJ2-1, with 8 nucleotides matching TRBD2. Trimming cost V 6 bases and J 5 bases; bases outside gene matches: 12. There are 15 residues in the CDR3. Germline-derived CDR1 and CDR2 are SQVTM and ANQGSEA. CDR3 nucleotides: TGCAGCGTGGGAACAGGGCTAGCGGGTGACAATGAGCAGTTCTTC. Its protein is CSVGTGLAGDNEQFF.

This clonotype has ten or more counts. CDR3 residues: CASSLQATGTEAFF. DNA of the CDR3: TGTGCCAGCAGTTTACAGGCGACGGGCACTGAAGCTTTCTTT. The chain is built from TRBV6-5 and TRBJ1-1; the D gene is possibly TRBD1 (5 bases). Trimming shortened V by 4 bases and J by 4 bases, and 13 bases separated the two germline ends. Per the germline V gene, CDR1 is MNHEY and CDR2 is SVGAGI. The CDR3 runs to 14 residues.

This clonotype occurred many times. This chain links TRBV4-1 with TRBJ2-5; D is unclear. The germline V gene has CDR1 MGHRA and CDR2 YSYEKL. Trimming left V 1 base short and J 7 bases short, with 10 bases between. This CDR3 contains 13 residues. The chain's CDR3 is CASSQASFRTQYF. For the CDR3, the DNA is TGCGCCAGCAGCCAAGCTTCGTTTAGGACCCAGTACTTC.